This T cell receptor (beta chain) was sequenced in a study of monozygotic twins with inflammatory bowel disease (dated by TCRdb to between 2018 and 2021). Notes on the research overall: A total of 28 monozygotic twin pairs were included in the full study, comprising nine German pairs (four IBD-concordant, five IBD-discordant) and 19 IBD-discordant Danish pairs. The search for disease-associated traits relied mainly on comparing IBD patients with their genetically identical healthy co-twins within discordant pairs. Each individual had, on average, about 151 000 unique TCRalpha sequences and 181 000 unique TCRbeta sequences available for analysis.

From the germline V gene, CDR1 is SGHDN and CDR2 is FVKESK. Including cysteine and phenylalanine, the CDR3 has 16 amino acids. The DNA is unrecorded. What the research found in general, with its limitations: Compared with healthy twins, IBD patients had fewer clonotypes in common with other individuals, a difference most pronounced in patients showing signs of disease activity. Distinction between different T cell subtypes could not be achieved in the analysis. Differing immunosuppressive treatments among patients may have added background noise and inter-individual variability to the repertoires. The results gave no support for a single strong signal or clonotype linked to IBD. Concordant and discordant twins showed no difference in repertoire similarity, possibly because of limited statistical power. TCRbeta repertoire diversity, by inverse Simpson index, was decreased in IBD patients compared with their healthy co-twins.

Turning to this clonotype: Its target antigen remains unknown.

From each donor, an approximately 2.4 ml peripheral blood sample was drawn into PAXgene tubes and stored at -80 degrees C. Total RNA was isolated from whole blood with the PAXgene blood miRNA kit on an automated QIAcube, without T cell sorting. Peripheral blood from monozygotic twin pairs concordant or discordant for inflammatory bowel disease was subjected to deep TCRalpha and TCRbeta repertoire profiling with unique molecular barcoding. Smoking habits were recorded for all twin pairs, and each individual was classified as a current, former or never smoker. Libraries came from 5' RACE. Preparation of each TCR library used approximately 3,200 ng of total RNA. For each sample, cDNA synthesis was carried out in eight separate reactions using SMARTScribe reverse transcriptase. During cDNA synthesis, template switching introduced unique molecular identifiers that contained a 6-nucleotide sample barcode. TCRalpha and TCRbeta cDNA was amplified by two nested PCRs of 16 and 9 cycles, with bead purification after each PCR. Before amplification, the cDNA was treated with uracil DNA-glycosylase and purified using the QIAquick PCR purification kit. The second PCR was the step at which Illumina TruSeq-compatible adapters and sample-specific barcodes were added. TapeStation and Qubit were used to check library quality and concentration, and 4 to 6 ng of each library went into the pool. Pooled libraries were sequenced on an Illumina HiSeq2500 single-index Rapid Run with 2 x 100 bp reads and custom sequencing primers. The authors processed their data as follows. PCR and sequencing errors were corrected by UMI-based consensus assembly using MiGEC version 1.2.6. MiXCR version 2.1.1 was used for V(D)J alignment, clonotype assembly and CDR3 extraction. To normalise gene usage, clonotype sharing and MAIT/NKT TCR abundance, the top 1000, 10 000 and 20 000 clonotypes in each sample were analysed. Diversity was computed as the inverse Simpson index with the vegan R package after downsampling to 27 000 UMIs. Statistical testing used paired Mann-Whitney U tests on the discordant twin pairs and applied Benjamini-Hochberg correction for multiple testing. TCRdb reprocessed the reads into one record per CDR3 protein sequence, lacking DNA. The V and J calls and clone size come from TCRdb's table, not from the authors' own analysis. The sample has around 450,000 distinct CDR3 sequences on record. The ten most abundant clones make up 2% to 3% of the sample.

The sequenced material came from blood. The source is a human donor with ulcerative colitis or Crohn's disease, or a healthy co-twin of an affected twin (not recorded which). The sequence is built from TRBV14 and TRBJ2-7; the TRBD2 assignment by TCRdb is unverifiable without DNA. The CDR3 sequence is CASSQSNLAGASEQYF.